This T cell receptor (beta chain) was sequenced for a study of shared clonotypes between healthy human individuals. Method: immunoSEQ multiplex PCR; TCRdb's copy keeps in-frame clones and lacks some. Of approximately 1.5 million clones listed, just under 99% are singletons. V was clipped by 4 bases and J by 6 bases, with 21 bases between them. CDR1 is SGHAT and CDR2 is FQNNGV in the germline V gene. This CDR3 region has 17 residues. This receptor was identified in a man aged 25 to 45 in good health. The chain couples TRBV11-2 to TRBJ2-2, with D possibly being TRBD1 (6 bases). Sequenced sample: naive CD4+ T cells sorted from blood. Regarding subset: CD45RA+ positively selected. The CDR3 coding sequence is TGTGCCAGCAGCTCAACCAGGCAGGCAGGGGAATCCGGGGAGCTGTTTTTT. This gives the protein CASSSTRQAGESGELFF.